Listed below are T cell receptor beta chains from one sample, sequenced in a study of blood T cell repertoires in COVID-19. TCRdb's copy holds only in-frame clones and misses some; the assay was immunoSEQ multiplex PCR. This table holds under 500,000 clones, around 89% found once. Sequencing was done on a sample of peripheral blood. The receptors here all came from a woman aged 25 to 39 with acute or convalescent COVID-19. Each CDR3 is given with its conserved first and last residue. The D gene is left open where the match is weak. Where a row states a size, it is once, few, many or the class of an expanded clone; other rows omit it.

.	TRBD1	TRBV5-6	TRBJ2-5	CASSLWVGQQETQYF	TGTGCCAGCAGCTTGTGGGTGGGACAGCAAGAGACCCAGTACTTC
.	TRBD2	TRBV28	TRBJ2-1	CASSLKVGGGYNEQFF	TGTGCCAGCAGTTTAAAGGTCGGGGGGGGTTACAATGAGCAGTTCTTC
.	.	TRBV15	TRBJ2-2	CATSPNTGELFF	TGTGCCACCTCTCCGAACACCGGGGAGCTGTTTTTT
.	.	TRBV11-2	TRBJ1-1	CASSRGTNTEAFF	TGTGCCAGCAGCCGCGGAACGAACACTGAAGCTTTCTTT
.	TRBD2	TRBV29-1	TRBJ2-5	CSIATSGGAQTQYF	TGCAGCATCGCGACTAGCGGGGGGGCTCAGACCCAGTACTTC
.	.	TRBV2	TRBJ2-1	CATHESSYNEQFF	TGTGCCACTCATGAGAGCTCCTACAATGAGCAGTTCTTC
.	.	TRBV5-4	TRBJ1-3	CASSSSGGGTVSGNTIYF	TGTGCCAGCAGCTCCTCCGGGGGAGGGACTGTCTCTGGAAACACCATATATTTT
.	.	TRBV2	TRBJ1-5	CASSERGGESNQPQHF	TGTGCCAGCAGTGAAAGAGGTGGGGAGAGCAATCAGCCCCAGCATTTT
.	.	TRBV29-1	TRBJ2-7	CSVEEDSPYEQYF	TGCAGCGTTGAGGAGGACAGTCCCTACGAGCAGTACTTC
.	TRBD1	TRBV28	TRBJ2-7	CASSRLGQGIAYEQYF	TGTGCCAGCAGTCGATTGGGACAGGGGATTGCCTACGAGCAGTACTTC
.	.	TRBV28	TRBJ1-4	CASTGSDEKLFF	TGTGCCAGCACAGGCTCAGATGAAAAACTGTTTTTT
.	.	TRBV28	TRBJ1-3	CASSSTGTENTIYF	TGTGCCAGCAGTTCTACAGGAACTGAAAACACCATATATTTT
.	.	TRBV3-1/TRBV3-2	TRBJ2-5	CASSQNGAETQYF	TGTGCCAGCAGCCAAAATGGGGCAGAGACCCAGTACTTC
.	TRBD1	TRBV29-1	TRBJ2-5	CSVARGLGETQYF	TGCAGCGTTGCGAGGGGGCTGGGGGAGACCCAGTACTTC
.	.	TRBV21-1	TRBJ1-3	CASSKLGTDPTGNTIYF	TGTGCCAGCAGCAAATTGGGCACGGATCCAACTGGAAACACCATATATTTT
.	TRBD1	TRBV5-1	TRBJ1-5	CASSLTGDQPQHF	TGCGCCAGCAGCTTGACAGGGGACCAGCCCCAGCATTTT
.	TRBD2	TRBV18	TRBJ2-1	CASSLMGSGYNEQFF	TGTGCCAGCTCACTGATGGGTAGCGGGTACAATGAGCAGTTCTTC
once	.	TRBV5-1	TRBJ2-1	CASSLGQVGGEQFF	TGCGCCAGCAGCCTAGGACAGGTGGGGGGTGAGCAGTTCTTC
.	TRBD2	TRBV7-9	TRBJ2-5	CASSPGLAGGTETQYF	TGTGCCAGCAGCCCGGGACTAGCGGGGGGGACCGAGACCCAGTACTTC
once	TRBD1	TRBV5-1	TRBJ2-6	CASSPVGQAGSGANVLTF	TGCGCCAGCAGCCCCGTAGGACAGGCCGGGTCTGGGGCCAACGTCCTGACTTTC
.	TRBD1	TRBV2	TRBJ1-2	CASRTDRAGLGGYTF	TGTGCCAGCAGAACCGACAGGGCGGGGCTGGGTGGCTACACCTTC
.	.	TRBV19	TRBJ2-1	CASLPWGGRHEQFF	TGTGCCAGTCTACCATGGGGGGGCCGACATGAGCAGTTCTTC
.	.	TRBV7-9	TRBJ2-5	CASSLVLAGFGETQYF	TGTGCCAGCAGCTTAGTGTTAGCAGGGTTCGGAGAGACCCAGTACTTC
.	TRBD2	TRBV4-1	TRBJ2-3	CASSHLGGTTDTQYF	TGCGCCAGCAGCCATCTCGGGGGGACCACAGATACGCAGTATTTT
.	TRBD1	TRBV2	TRBJ1-1	CASSVLGGGTEAFF	TGTGCCAGCAGTGTACTAGGGGGCGGCACTGAAGCTTTCTTT
.	.	TRBV24-1	TRBJ2-5	CATGTQAGETQYF	TGTGCCACAGGGACTCAGGCAGGAGAGACCCAGTACTTC
few	.	TRBV29-1	TRBJ1-2	CSVEDPGLGYGYTF	TGCAGCGTTGAAGATCCGGGGTTAGGATATGGCTACACCTTC
once	TRBD1	TRBV10-1	TRBJ2-7	CASSESRTGTNEQYF	TGCGCCAGCAGTGAGTCCAGGACAGGGACGAACGAGCAGTACTTC
.	TRBD2	TRBV5-4	TRBJ2-7	CASSDRGVPYEQYF	TGTGCCAGCAGCGACCGGGGGGTGCCGTACGAGCAGTACTTC
.	TRBD2	TRBV6-6	TRBJ2-3	CATRLAGVIDTQYF	TGTGCCACCAGACTAGCGGGGGTAATAGATACGCAGTATTTT
.	.	TRBV3-1/TRBV3-2	TRBJ2-1	CASSLQRTTYNEQFF	TGTGCCAGCAGCCTTCAACGGACTACCTACAATGAGCAGTTCTTC
.	.	TRBV21-1	TRBJ2-7	CASSREVRVGSEQYF	TGTGCCAGCAGCCGAGAGGTGAGGGTAGGTAGCGAGCAGTACTTC
.	.	TRBV30	TRBJ2-1	CAWSAGNEQFF	TGTGCCTGGAGTGCGGGCAATGAGCAGTTCTTC
.	.	TRBV30	TRBJ2-1	CAWTQGYNEQFF	TGTGCCTGGACCCAGGGTTACAATGAGCAGTTCTTC
.	TRBD1	TRBV4-1	TRBJ2-5	CASSQERTGGETQYF	TGCGCCAGCAGCCAAGAGCGGACAGGAGGAGAGACCCAGTACTTC
.	.	TRBV4-1	TRBJ1-2	CASSQESGNHYGYTF	TGCGCCAGCAGCCAAGAGTCCGGGAATCACTATGGCTACACCTTC
.	TRBD1	TRBV4-1	TRBJ2-4	CASSHDRGMTNIQYF	TGCGCCAGCAGCCATGACAGGGGGATGACCAACATTCAGTACTTC
once	TRBD1	TRBV30	TRBJ1-2	CAWSDEGAAAYGYTF	TGTGCCTGGAGTGACGAGGGGGCAGCGGCCTATGGCTACACCTTC
.	.	TRBV30	TRBJ1-4	CAWSVGQWTTNEKLFF	TGTGCCTGGAGTGTCGGACAGTGGACAACTAATGAAAAACTGTTTTTT
few	.	TRBV4-1	TRBJ2-6	CASSPGPRGEASGANVLTF	TGCGCCAGCAGCCCGGGCCCCCGGGGTGAAGCCTCTGGGGCCAACGTCCTGACTTTC
.	TRBD1	TRBV27	TRBJ2-2	CASSPLTGQGAGGELFF	TGTGCCAGCAGTCCACTTACGGGACAGGGGGCTGGCGGGGAGCTGTTTTTT
.	.	TRBV5-8	TRBJ1-6	CASSSDDRQFHSPLHF	TGTGCCAGCAGTTCAGACGACAGGCAGTTTCATTCACCCCTCCACTTT
.	TRBD1	TRBV5-6	TRBJ1-4	CASSFGTANEKLFF	TGTGCCAGCAGCTTCGGGACAGCGAACGAAAAACTGTTTTTT
.	.	TRBV10-1	TRBJ1-2	CASSSPVTPGNYGYTF	TGCGCCAGCAGTTCCCCTGTCACTCCAGGGAACTATGGCTACACCTTC
.	.	TRBV19	TRBJ2-1	CASSYSLYNEQFF	TGTGCCAGTAGCTACAGCCTATACAATGAGCAGTTCTTC
.	.	TRBV14	TRBJ1-2	CASSQVQAGGYTF	TGTGCCAGCAGCCAAGTACAGGCGGGGGGCTACACCTTC
.	.	TRBV7-9	TRBJ2-4	CASSPGSPGDIQYF	TGTGCCAGCAGCCCAGGGAGCCCGGGGGACATTCAGTACTTC
.	.	TRBV2	TRBJ1-1	CASSRARTEAFF	TGTGCCAGCAGCAGAGCGAGGACTGAAGCTTTCTTT
.	TRBD1	TRBV5-1	TRBJ2-5	CASSKKRDRGETQYF	TGCGCCAGCAGCAAAAAACGGGACAGGGGAGAGACCCAGTACTTC
.	TRBD1	TRBV18	TRBJ2-6	CASSPPRDRGPRSGANVLTF	TGTGCCAGCTCACCGCCCCGGGACAGGGGTCCCCGCTCTGGGGCCAACGTCCTGACTTTC
.	.	TRBV30	TRBJ2-5	CAWSVRGEETQYF	TGTGCCTGGAGTGTACGCGGGGAAGAGACCCAGTACTTC
once	.	TRBV28	TRBJ1-2	CASSLTGIGGYTF	TGTGCCAGCAGTTTAACAGGGATCGGCGGCTACACCTTC
.	.	TRBV2	TRBJ1-3	CASSGKVGTGTGNTIYF	TGTGCCAGCAGTGGTAAGGTCGGCACAGGGACTGGAAACACCATATATTTT